One T cell receptor beta chain is described in this entry. This sample is drawn from a study of blood T cell repertoires in COVID-19. Whole-study context: The analysed material was cDNA or gDNA that came from T cells, B-cell-depleted T cells, or PBMCs.

The protocol was immunoSEQ multiplex PCR, while the TCRdb copy is restricted to in-frame clones and leaves out a portion. The table shows approximately 460,000 clones, with roughly nine tenths occurring only once. The CDR3 consists of 14 residues. CDR1 and CDR2 (germline): SGHRS, YFSETQ. The ends lost 4 bases at V and 9 bases at J; junction bases unmatched: 10. The sequence was obtained from a young man with COVID-19, enrolled during active disease. This chain joins TRBV5-1 and TRBJ2-1, with TRBD1 matching over 7 bases. Sequencing used peripheral blood. Written as DNA, the CDR3 is TGCGCCAGCAGCGAGCGGACAGGTTGTGGTGAGCAGTTCTTC. Translation gives CASSERTGCGEQFF.